This is a list of T cell receptor beta chains from one sample in a study of shared clonotypes between healthy human individuals. The assay was immunoSEQ multiplex PCR, and TCRdb's table has in-frame clones only and misses some. The data contain about 1.1 million clones, roughly 80% of them singletons. Sequences were obtained from memory CD4+ T cells from PBMCs. The source is a man aged 18 to 29 in good health. Some clones in this sample may be carry-over from other donors' samples. Each CDR3 is given with its conserved first and last residue. A D gene is named only where the DNA matches it firmly. For some rows the clone size is stated as once, few or many, or as a class when expanded; others skip it.

d_call j_call clone_size v_call cdr3_nt cdr3_aa
. TRBJ2-7 . TRBV5-1 TGCGCCAGCAGCTTCTCAGGTAAAGCTTACGAGCAGTACTTC CASSFSGKAYEQYF
TRBD2 TRBJ2-7 . TRBV7-2 TGTGCCAGCAGCTTAGTAGCGGGGGCCTACGAGCAGTACTTC CASSLVAGAYEQYF
TRBD1 TRBJ1-4 . TRBV4-1 TGCGCCAGCAGCCAGCTAGGGGACAGAAGTAATGAAAAACTGTTTTTT CASSQLGDRSNEKLFF
. TRBJ1-1 . TRBV19 TGTGCCAGTAGTCCGCCGCCCTGGTCGGACACTGAAGCTTTCTTT CASSPPPWSDTEAFF
. TRBJ1-1 . TRBV7-6 TGTGCCAGCAGCTTAGCGACGCAGGGGATTGGCACTGAAGCTTTCTTT CASSLATQGIGTEAFF
TRBD1 TRBJ2-2 . TRBV28 TGTGCCAGCAGTGCGCCCGGCGACAGGGCCACCGGGGAGCTGTTTTTT CASSAPGDRATGELFF
TRBD2 TRBJ2-5 . TRBV18 TGTGCCAGCTCACCGCGGACTAGCCAAGAGACCCAGTACTTC CASSPRTSQETQYF
TRBD2 TRBJ2-1 . TRBV11-2 TGTGCCAGCAGCCCCTCGACTAGCGTGAGGGGTGAGCAGTTCTTC CASSPSTSVRGEQFF
. TRBJ2-3 . TRBV7-3 TGTGCCAGCAGCCCCGGGACACACCCGGGCACAGATACGCAGTATTTT CASSPGTHPGTDTQYF
. TRBJ1-1 few TRBV7-2 TGTGCCAGCAGCTTAGAAGGCCCAAGGACTTTCTTT CASSLEGPRTFF
. TRBJ1-2 few TRBV5-1 TGCGCCAGCAGCTTGGAATATAGTGGCTACACCTTC CASSLEYSGYTF
TRBD2 TRBJ2-3 . TRBV6-5 TGTGCCAGCAGTTACGTGCGGGGGATCACAGATACGCAGTATTTT CASSYVRGITDTQYF
. TRBJ1-1 few TRBV7-3 TGTGCCAGCAGCTTAAACTGGGGCACTGAAGCTTTCTTT CASSLNWGTEAFF
TRBD2 TRBJ2-1 . TRBV29-1 TGCAGCGTTGGAATAGCGGGAGTAGCAAATGAGCAGTTCTTC CSVGIAGVANEQFF
. TRBJ2-1 . TRBV28 TGTGCCAGCAGAGGCGACTCCTACAATGAGCAGTTCTTC CASRGDSYNEQFF
. TRBJ1-4 . TRBV5-1 TGCGCCAGCAGCTTTCGGGGGTTAGGTGAAAAACTGTTTTTT CASSFRGLGEKLFF
TRBD2 TRBJ2-7 . TRBV11-2 TGTGCCAGCAGCCCAATCCAGGGACTAGGCTACGAGCAGTACTTC CASSPIQGLGYEQYF
. TRBJ1-2 . TRBV19 TGTGCCAGTAGTGCCGGGACGGCCCACTATGGCTACACCTTC CASSAGTAHYGYTF
. TRBJ2-2 once TRBV2 TGTGCCAGCAGTCCGGTATTGGCCGGGGAGCTGTTTTTT CASSPVLAGELFF
. TRBJ2-7 many TRBV4-1 TGCGCCAGCAGCCCCTTAGGTCGGTCTCGCGAGCAGTACTTC CASSPLGRSREQYF
. TRBJ1-3 . TRBV15 TGTGCCACCAGCAGAAGCAGGACAGCTGGAAACACCATATATTTT CATSRSRTAGNTIYF
. TRBJ2-1 once TRBV20-1 TGCAGTGCTACGATCAATGAGCAGTTCTTC CSATINEQFF
. TRBJ2-7 . TRBV7-2 TGTGCCAGCAGCTTTAAGAGCGGGCGCTCCTACGAGCAGTACTTC CASSFKSGRSYEQYF
. TRBJ2-3 . TRBV7-6 TGTGCCAGCAGCAGGACAGGAGGGGAGAATACGCAGTATTTT CASSRTGGENTQYF
TRBD1 TRBJ2-2 . TRBV29-1 TGCAGCGTCCAAACGACAGGGACCGGGGAGCTGTTTTTT CSVQTTGTGELFF
. TRBJ1-1 . TRBV7-2 TGTGCCAGCAGCTTTCAGGCGGGGAACACTGAAGCTTTCTTT CASSFQAGNTEAFF
TRBD1 TRBJ1-4 . TRBV18 TGTGCCAGCTCACCTATGACAGGGGGTAATGAAAAACTGTTTTTT CASSPMTGGNEKLFF
. TRBJ1-1 . TRBV30 TGTGCCTGGAGTAGCGGCGGGGTCACTGAAGCTTTCTTT CAWSSGGVTEAFF
. TRBJ2-5 . TRBV2 TGTGCCAGCAGTGAACAGGGGCAGGAGACCCAGTACTTC CASSEQGQETQYF
. TRBJ1-3 . TRBV6-1 TGTGCCAGCAGTCTAAAGCAGGGGCCTGGAAACACCATATATTTT CASSLKQGPGNTIYF
TRBD2 TRBJ2-5 . TRBV5-6 TGTGCCAGCAGCTTAGACGGGACTAGAAAAGAGACCCAGTACTTC CASSLDGTRKETQYF
. TRBJ1-4 . TRBV7-2 TGTGCCAGCAGCTCCAGGGGTAATGAAAAACTGTTTTTT CASSSRGNEKLFF
. TRBJ2-1 few TRBV19 TGTGCCAGTAGCCGGCTAAACCCAACGTACAATGAGCAGTTCTTC CASSRLNPTYNEQFF
TRBD2 TRBJ2-4 . TRBV2 TGTGCCAGCAGTGACCGGGGGGTACTTCTTCAGTACTTC CASSDRGVLLQYF
TRBD1 TRBJ1-1 . TRBV18 TGTGCCAGCTCACTGGGACAGCCCCAGAACACTGAAGCTTTCTTT CASSLGQPQNTEAFF
. TRBJ1-6 . TRBV7-9 TGTGCCAGCAGCACGATGAATTCACCCCTCCACTTT CASSTMNSPLHF
TRBD2 TRBJ2-7 . TRBV28 TGTGCCAGCAGTCCTAGAGCGGGAGGGGGTTACGAGCAGTACTTC CASSPRAGGGYEQYF